The 20 T cell receptor beta chains in this list originate from one sample, sequenced in a study of blood T cell repertoires in COVID-19. Data came from immunoSEQ multiplex PCR; TCRdb stores just in-frame clones and leaves some out. This sample has tens of thousands of clones; 75% to 90% occur once, and the top ten carry approximately 2.9%. What was sequenced was peripheral blood. All receptors derive from a woman aged 45-65 years with active or convalescent COVID-19.

This chain joins TRBV18 and TRBJ2-3; D may be TRBD1 (5 bases). This CDR3 region has 15 residues. Germline V gene data show CDR1 as KGHSH and CDR2 as LQKENI. Deletions cut 3 bases from V and 2 bases from J, with 12 bases between. The CDR3 spells CASSPQGSLTDTQYF. CDR3 sequence (DNA): TGTGCCAGCTCACCCCAGGGTTCTCTCACAGATACGCAGTATTTT.

This clone was recorded a few times. The CDR3 reads CASSEGRLNTEAFF. DNA of the CDR3: TGTGCCAGTAGCGAGGGCAGGTTGAACACTGAAGCTTTCTTT. The genes are TRBV19 and TRBJ1-1; D is undetermined. V was cut by 6 bases and J by 0 bases, with 11 bases left in between. Germline V gene data show CDR1 as LNHDA and CDR2 as SQIVND (reference sequence). This CDR3 region has 14 residues. Full variable domain (outside the CDR3, taken from reference TRBV19 and TRBJ1-1): DGGITQSPKYLFRKEGQNVTLSCEQNLNHDAMYWYRQDPGQGLRLIYYSQIVNDFQKGDIAEGYSVSREKKESFPLTVTSAQKNPTAFYLCASSEGRLNTEAFFGQGTRLTVV.

The chain employs TRBV4-1 and TRBJ1-2, with 9 bases aligning to TRBD1. J gave up 4 bases and V 3 bases, and 15 bases lay outside the gene matches. Looked up from germline, CDR1 is MGHRA and CDR2 is YSYEKL. CDR3 length: 18 residues. CDR3 in amino acids: CASSHDLNRGRGIYGYTF. DNA of the CDR3: TGCGCCAGCAGCCACGATCTAAACAGGGGGCGCGGAATCTATGGCTACACCTTC.

This clone appeared once. The chain has TRBV5-1 and TRBJ2-7, with 11 bases lining up with TRBD1. CDR1 and CDR2 from the germline V gene are SGHRS and YFSETQ. V lost 2 bases and J lost 2; bases outside the gene matches: 3. This CDR3 has 15 residues. For the CDR3, the DNA is TGCGCCAGCAGCTTAGGGACAGGGGGTACCTACGAGCAGTACTTC. Protein product: CASSLGTGGTYEQYF.

The rearrangement joins TRBV7-9 to TRBJ2-7; 8 bases fit TRBD2. V lost 3 bases to trimming and J lost 7 bases; unmatched junction nucleotides: 14. The germline gives CDR1 SEHNR, CDR2 FQNEAQ (reference sequence). This CDR3 is built from 16 residues. CDR3 region: CASSFAGGGPLWEQYF. DNA of the CDR3: TGTGCCAGCAGCTTCGCCGGGGGGGGACCGTTGTGGGAGCAGTACTTC.

V usage is TRBV2 and J usage is TRBJ1-5; tentatively, D is TRBD1 (6 bases). Germline loops: CDR1 SNHLY, CDR2 FYNNEI. V lost 9 bases and J 4 bases, leaving 16 bases between the germline ends. This CDR3 has 14 residues. The CDR3 nucleotides read TGTGCCAGTAATGAACAGGGTCTAAATCAGCCCCAGCATTTT. Its translation is CASNEQGLNQPQHF. The variable domain in full, with the rest retrieved from reference TRBV2 and TRBJ1-5, is EPEVTQTPSHQVTQMGQEVILRCVPISNHLYFYWYRQILGQKVEFLVSFYNNEISEKSEIFDDQFSVERPDGSNFTLKIRSTKLEDSAMYFCASNEQGLNQPQHFGDGTRLSIL.

The DNA for the CDR3 is TGTGCCAGCTCCTATGGGATGGGGCAGGATGAGCAGTTCTTC. Translating gives CASSYGMGQDEQFF. The rearrangement joins TRBV5-4 to TRBJ2-1; TRBD1 might be the D (5 bases). This CDR3 is 14 amino acids long. V dropped 7 bases and J dropped 8 bases, with 19 bases sitting between them. CDR1 and CDR2 from the germline V gene are SGHNT and YYREEE (reference sequence). Full variable domain (outside the CDR3, taken from reference TRBV5-4 and TRBJ2-1): ETGVTQSPTHLIKTRGQQVTLRCSSQSGHNTVSWYQQALGQGPQFIFQYYREEENGRGNFPPRFSGLQFPNYSSELNVNALELDDSALYLCASSYGMGQDEQFFGPGTRLTVL.

V is TRBV9 and J is TRBJ2-7; 7 nucleotides agree with TRBD1. The length of the CDR3 is 15 residues. The ends lost 5 bases at V and 5 bases at J; junction bases unmatched: 13. CDR1 SGDLS and CDR2 YYNGEE come from the germline V gene. DNA of the CDR3: TGTGCCAGCAGTCCTAGGACAGGTGGGGGCGACGAGCAGTACTTC. Translation: CASSPRTGGGDEQYF.

This clone was found once. The V and J genes are TRBV5-1 and TRBJ2-3; D perhaps matches TRBD2 (5 bases). Germline V lookup: CDR1 SGHRS, CDR2 YFSETQ. CDR3 length: 14 amino acids. The germline V and J ends were trimmed by 2 bases and 1 base, with 8 bases remaining between them. CDR3 protein: CASSLGRGTDTQYF. CDR3 DNA: TGCGCCAGCAGCTTAGGGCGGGGCACAGATACGCAGTATTTT.

The V call is TRBV28, the J call TRBJ2-7; D may be TRBD1 (5 bases). This CDR3 is 14 amino acids long. Per germline, CDR1 MDHEN and CDR2 SYDVKM. V was trimmed by 6 bases and J by 0 bases, leaving 12 bases between them. CDR3 nucleotides: TGTGCCAGCAGGCCAGGTGGGGCCTCCTACGAGCAGTACTTC. Residues: CASRPGGASYEQYF.

CDR3 region: CASYGTGGHEQYF. DNA of the CDR3: TGTGCCAGCTACGGGACAGGTGGCCACGAGCAGTACTTC. The chain joins TRBV6-5 to TRBJ2-7, with 8 bases matching TRBD1. This CDR3 comprises 13 residues. J was trimmed by 5 bases and V by 8 bases; bases with no gene match: 8. Looked up from germline, CDR1 is MNHEY and CDR2 is SVGAGI.

The CDR3 reads CASSFQGQGGTGELFF. CDR3 in DNA: TGCGCCAGCAGCTTTCAGGGACAGGGAGGAACCGGGGAGCTGTTTTTT. The chain is built from TRBV5-1 and TRBJ2-2; 9 bases align to TRBD1. The CDR3 extends over 16 amino acids. Germline assignment: CDR1 SGHRS and CDR2 YFSETQ. The trim removed 2 bases at V and 5 bases at J, leaving 7 bases unmatched.

The chain combines TRBV27 with TRBJ2-2; D perhaps matches TRBD2 (6 bases). Per germline, CDR1 MNHEY and CDR2 SMNVEV (reference sequence). This CDR3 has 16 residues. The V end was cut by 0 bases, the J end by 2 bases, with 10 bases between. The CDR3 sequence: CASSLSAGLNTGELFF. For the CDR3, the DNA is TGTGCCAGCAGTTTATCTGCGGGGCTTAACACCGGGGAGCTGTTTTTT.

The rearrangement joins TRBV4-3 to TRBJ1-2; weak D call: TRBD1 (5 bases). Germline CDR1 LGHNA, CDR2 YSLEER. V dropped 2 bases and J dropped 0 bases, with 16 bases sitting between them. The CDR3 is 17 residues long. CDR3 DNA: TGCGCCAGCAGCCAACGAGCGACAGTTATCACTAACTATGGCTACACCTTC. Protein product: CASSQRATVITNYGYTF.

J is TRBJ2-7 and V is TRBV2, with TRBD1 matching 7 bases. Germline lookup yields CDR1 SNHLY and CDR2 FYNNEI. The V gene end was trimmed by 4 bases and the J gene end by 4 bases; junction bases not matched to a gene: 7. This CDR3 is built from 14 residues. This CDR3 reads CASSVRTGDYEQYF. The DNA for the CDR3 is TGTGCCAGCAGTGTTAGGACAGGAGATTACGAGCAGTACTTC.

The chain links TRBV7-2 to TRBJ1-5; D gene unclear. V lost 3 bases and J 2 bases, leaving 11 bases between the germline ends. In germline, CDR1 is SGHTA, CDR2 FQGNSA. CDR3 size: 15 residues. CDR3 protein: CASSFRSGGNQPQHF. CDR3 in DNA: TGTGCCAGCAGCTTTAGATCCGGGGGCAATCAGCCCCAGCATTTT.

This chain links TRBV7-2 with TRBJ2-3; 9 positions match TRBD2. The length of the CDR3 is 17 residues. Losses at the gene ends were 5 bases for V and 1 base for J; bases not matched to a gene: 10. Per germline, CDR1 SGHTA and CDR2 FQGNSA. The CDR3 sequence: CASSRPAGGGGTDTQYF. The CDR3 nucleotides read TGTGCCAGCAGCCGCCCGGCGGGAGGGGGTGGCACAGATACGCAGTATTTT. The full variable domain, its missing parts supplied by reference TRBV7-2 and TRBJ2-3, is GAGVSQSPSNKVTEKGKDVELRCDPISGHTALYWYRQSLGQGLEFLIYFQGNSAPDKSGLPSDRFSAERTGGSVSTLTIQRTQQEDSAVYLCASSRPAGGGGTDTQYFGPGTRLTVL.

The V gene is TRBV7-2, the J gene TRBJ2-3; TRBD1 might be the D (6 bases). Germline V CDR1 and CDR2: SGHTA, FQGNSA. V lost 3 bases, J lost 15 bases, and 16 bases lay in between. CDR3 length equals 12 residues. The CDR3 region has the DNA TGTGCCAGCAGCTTTCGAGGACAGACGCGATATTTT. It specifies CASSFRGQTRYF.

The genes are TRBV4-1 and TRBJ1-1; no clear D gene. The V gene's germline CDR1 is MGHRA and CDR2 YSYEKL. CDR3 length: 15 residues. V dropped 4 bases and J dropped 2 bases, with 14 bases sitting between them. CDR3 sequence: CASSLAGRINTEAFF. CDR3 DNA: TGCGCCAGCAGCCTCGCCGGGAGGATTAACACTGAAGCTTTCTTT.

The genes are TRBV6-1 and TRBJ2-5; 9 positions match TRBD2. The germline V gene encodes CDR1 MNHNS and CDR2 SASEGT. V lost 4 bases, J lost 5 bases, and 11 bases stayed unmatched. The CDR3 runs 16 residues. The CDR3 spells CASSAPVSGGEETQYF. The CDR3 DNA reads TGTGCCAGCAGTGCGCCGGTTAGCGGGGGTGAGGAGACCCAGTACTTC.